A single TCR beta chain is shown here with its context. What this receptor recognizes is not known. Per-nucleotide qualities are absent, and no much larger clonotype sits a single base away. In light of the paper, this sample's treatment or condition label describes: 15 to 20 received Ad26.COV2.S at low or high dose, single or two shots; about 5 received placebo; per-sample allocation not given. Repertoires of vaccine and placebo recipients were sequenced from samples collected on day 63 after the first injection. In Cohort 1b, 25 adults aged 18-55 years were enrolled at a single site in Boston, USA, between 29 July and 7 August 2020. Ad26.COV2.S was a replication-incompetent adenovirus type 26 vector that expressed a prefusion-stabilized SARS-CoV-2 spike protein derived from the original Wuhan strain. The immunoSEQ Assay was used to sequence TCRbeta CDR3 regions. After extraction, genomic DNA underwent amplification by bias-controlled multiplex PCR, followed by high-throughput sequencing. Per the source publication's procedure: To quantify the absolute abundance of every unique TCRbeta CDR3 region, sequences were collapsed and filtered. T cell fraction was estimated by normalization of TCRbeta template counts to usable DNA, with usable DNA being measured through amplification of reference genes present in all nucleated cells. Repertoire TCRs were annotated as SARS-CoV-2-specific when V gene, CDR3 amino acid sequence and J gene were exactly matched to a known reactive TCR set. MIRA supplied the reference SARS-CoV-2 TCR set, which was filtered for enrichment in COVID-19-positive ImmuneCODE repertoires so that public or cross-reactive TCRs were removed. Based on the MIRA antigens, annotated TCRs were further analysed at the level of specific ORF or position within ORF. Depth was the summed frequency of annotated unique rearrangements, while breadth was defined as annotated unique rearrangements over total unique productive rearrangements. Two-sided Wilcoxon rank-sum tests were used to compare TCR breadth between groups. Imported from immuneACCESS, the table was reduced by TCRdb to in-frame sequences with V and J called. These copies leave out some clones; in studies compared against another copy, an unresolved V gene accounts for under half, and the cause of the remainder is not known. Clone size and the V and J calls come from that table; the DNA yielded D and trimming. This sample lists 500,000 or so clones; 89% were detected once. The ten most abundant clones make up approximately 2.5% of the sample.

The data belong to a study of Ad26.COV2.S vaccination and SARS-CoV-2 variants (TCRdb year 2021). Regarding the study in general: Donors in the vaccine arm were drawn from COV1001, a multicentre, randomized, double-blind, placebo-controlled phase I-IIa trial testing Ad26.COV2.S in healthy adults. Sequencing of the TCRbeta repertoire served to evaluate the specificity and breadth of SARS-CoV-2-reactive T cell receptors following Ad26.COV2.S vaccination. The TCR-sequenced set comprised about 32 samples: about 19 Ad26.COV2.S vaccine recipients, 5 placebo recipients and 8 SARS-CoV-2 convalescent individuals. Investigators did not know the trial group allocation while performing experiments and assessing outcomes. Dosing of Ad26.COV2.S was intramuscular, at either 5x10^10 or 1x10^11 viral particles, delivered as one shot or as two shots spaced 56 days apart. Trial participants were randomized into five groups of five: low-dose or high-dose Ad26.COV2.S given once or twice, or placebo on both occasions.

Overall results and qualifications from the work: Comparable non-spike TCR breadth was observed between vaccine and placebo recipients, consistent with only spike being contained in the vaccine. Higher spike-specific TCR breadth was observed in Ad26.COV2.S recipients than in placebo recipients (P = 0.0014). It was noted by the authors that total T cell responses may have been underestimated by the TCR breadth and depth analyses. After vaccination, substantial breadth of spike-specific CD8+ and CD4+ T cell responses was reported. The study was not powered to compare responses between vaccine doses or regimens.

From the cysteine through the phenylalanine, the CDR3 covers 13 amino acids. Only the CDR3 region is kept as DNA, spanning 39 bases read in frame from base 1. V ends up 0 bases short and J 10 bases short, with an unmatched junction base count of 5. Reading the germline V gene gives CDR1 SGHVS and CDR2 FQNEAQ. The receptor was derived from a person between 18 and 59 years old who received the Ad26.COV2.S COVID-19 vaccine or a placebo. The specimen comprised peripheral blood, sampled in a trial of Ad26.COV2.S vaccine versus placebo. The chain employs TRBV7-8 and TRBJ1-1; the junction holds 7 bases that match TRBD1. The DNA reads as follows: TGTGCCAGCAGCTTAGCGTCAGGGACAGTAGCTTTCTTT. It codes for CASSLASGTVAFF.